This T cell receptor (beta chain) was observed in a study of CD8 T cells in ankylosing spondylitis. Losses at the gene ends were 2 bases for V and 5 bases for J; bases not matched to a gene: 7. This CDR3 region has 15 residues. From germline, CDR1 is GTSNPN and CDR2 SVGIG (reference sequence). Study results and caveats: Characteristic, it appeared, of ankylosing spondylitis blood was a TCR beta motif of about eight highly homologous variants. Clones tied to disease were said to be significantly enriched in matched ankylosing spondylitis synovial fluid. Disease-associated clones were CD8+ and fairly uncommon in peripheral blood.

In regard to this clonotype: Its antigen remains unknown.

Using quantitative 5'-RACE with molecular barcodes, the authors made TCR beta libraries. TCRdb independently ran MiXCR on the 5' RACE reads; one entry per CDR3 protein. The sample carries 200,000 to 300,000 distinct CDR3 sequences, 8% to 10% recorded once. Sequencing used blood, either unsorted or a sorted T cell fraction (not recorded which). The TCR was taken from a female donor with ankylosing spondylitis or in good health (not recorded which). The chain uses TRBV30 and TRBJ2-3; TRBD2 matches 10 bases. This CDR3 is CAWSTLAGGGDTQYF. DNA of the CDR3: TGTGCCTGGAGTACCTTAGCGGGAGGTGGAGATACGCAGTATTTT.